This passage covers 9 T cell receptor beta chains from one sample sequenced in a study of blood T cells in healthy people across ages. Using a J-beta primer mix together with a sample-barcoded 5' primer, a second PCR was run for roughly 7 to 12 cycles. TCRdb independently ran MiXCR on the 5' RACE reads; one entry per CDR3 protein. The sample contains roughly 800,000 distinct CDR3 sequences, 20% to 25% of which appear only once. These data were also reused for a study on T cells of mothers and their children.

Sequenced: blood. The receptors here all came from a boy aged 5-17 years in good health.

The J gene is TRBJ1-4, the V gene TRBV11-1; D is unresolved. Deletions cut 3 bases from V and 7 bases from J, with 6 bases between. This CDR3 contains 12 residues. Germline values: CDR1 SGHAT, CDR2 FQDESV (reference sequence). This CDR3 is CASSLESEKLFF. The CDR3 DNA is TGTGCCAGCAGCTTGGAGAGTGAAAAACTGTTTTTT. Looking up the rest from reference TRBV11-1 and TRBJ1-4 gives the full variable domain: EAEVAQSPRYKITEKSQAVAFWCDPISGHATLYWYRQILGQGPELLVQFQDESVVDDSQLPKDRFSAERLKGVDSTLKIQPAELGDSAMYLCASSLESEKLFFGSGTQLSVL.

V and J are TRBV5-5 and TRBJ1-1, with D hard to call. V dropped 3 bases and J dropped 0 bases, with 15 bases sitting between them. Germline V gene lookup returns CDR1 SGHKS and CDR2 YYEKEE (reference sequence). The CDR3 consists of 16 residues. The CDR3 sequence: CASSWTLRPMNTEAFF. DNA of the CDR3: TGTGCCAGCAGCTGGACCCTAAGGCCTATGAACACTGAAGCTTTCTTT.

The chain uses TRBV2 and TRBJ1-4; TRBD1 agrees at 8 bases. V shed 3 bases, J shed 8 bases, and the junction held 11 bases outside the gene matches. CDR1 and CDR2 (germline): SNHLY, FYNNEI. This CDR3 comprises 16 residues. The CDR3: CASSDSGQGEDEKLFF. In nucleotides, the CDR3 is TGTGCCAGCAGTGACTCTGGACAGGGAGAGGACGAAAAACTGTTTTTT. The whole variable domain, filled in from reference TRBV2 and TRBJ1-4, reads EPEVTQTPSHQVTQMGQEVILRCVPISNHLYFYWYRQILGQKVEFLVSFYNNEISEKSEIFDDQFSVERPDGSNFTLKIRSTKLEDSAMYFCASSDSGQGEDEKLFFGSGTQLSVL.

This clonotype was seen a few times. This chain connects TRBV29-1 to TRBJ2-3; D is ambiguous. The CDR3 runs 14 residues. The V gene's germline CDR1 is SQVTM and CDR2 ANQGSEA. V dropped 5 bases and J dropped 3 bases, with 15 bases sitting between them. The CDR3 loop reads CSVSPVLITDTQYF. The CDR3 DNA reads as TGCAGCGTTTCGCCAGTATTGATAACAGATACGCAGTATTTT.

This clonotype was observed a few times. The rearrangement joins TRBV28 to TRBJ2-7, with a tentative D call TRBD2 (5 bases). The CDR3 runs 14 residues. Germline V gene data show CDR1 as MDHEN and CDR2 as SYDVKM. V was pared by 3 bases and J by 3 bases, with 12 bases between. DNA for the CDR3: TGTGCCAGCAGTTTTGAGGGAGAGGACTACGAGCAGTACTTC. The encoded protein is CASSFEGEDYEQYF.

This clonotype has more than one count but fewer than ten. The junction shows a germline mismatch at one end, possibly a read error. The V call is TRBV3-1, the J call TRBJ2-5, with TRBD1 matching 12 bases. The CDR3 consists of 15 residues. From germline, CDR1 is LGHDT and CDR2 YNNKEL (reference sequence). The CDR3, as DNA: TGTGCCAGCAGCTTGCCGGGACAGGGGGCAGCGGAGAATGACTTC. Translation: CASSLPGQGAAENDF.

In this sample, this clonotype turned up once. The gene calls are TRBV5-1 and TRBJ1-5; perhaps TRBD1 as D (6 bases). Germline V gene lookup returns CDR1 SGHRS and CDR2 YFSETQ. Trimming removed 4 bases from V and 3 bases from J, with 14 bases in between. The CDR3 is 15 residues long. The CDR3: CASSVDSRNNQPQHF. In DNA, the CDR3 is TGCGCCAGCAGCGTGGACAGCCGGAACAATCAGCCCCAGCATTTT.

As for this clonotype: One end of the junction varies from germline; a read error may be responsible. This chain joins TRBV7-6 and TRBJ2-7; tentative D call: TRBD2 (6 bases). Germline CDR1 SGHVS, CDR2 FNYEAQ. The CDR3 covers 15 residues. CDR3 nucleotide sequence: TGTGCCAGCAGCCCAAAGGGACTCTTCAACTACGGGCAGTACTTC. Its protein is CASSPKGLFNYGQYF. Complete variable domain (other parts from reference TRBV7-6 and TRBJ2-7): GAGVSQSPRYKVTKRGQDVALRCDPISGHVSLYWYRQALGQGPEFLTYFNYEAQQDKSGLPNDRFSAERPEGSISTLTIQRTEQRDSAMYRCASSPKGLFNYGQYFGPGTRLTVT.

The chain is built from TRBV28 and TRBJ2-1; D possibly corresponds to TRBD1 (6 bases). The DNA end is a closer match to TRBJ2-7, so the J assignment may be wrong. Germline-derived CDR1 and CDR2 are MDHEN and SYDVKM. There are 13 residues in the CDR3. CDR3 loop: CASSFGRGFEQYF. CDR3 sequence (DNA): TGTGCCAGCAGTTTTGGCAGGGGCTTCGAGCAGTACTTC.